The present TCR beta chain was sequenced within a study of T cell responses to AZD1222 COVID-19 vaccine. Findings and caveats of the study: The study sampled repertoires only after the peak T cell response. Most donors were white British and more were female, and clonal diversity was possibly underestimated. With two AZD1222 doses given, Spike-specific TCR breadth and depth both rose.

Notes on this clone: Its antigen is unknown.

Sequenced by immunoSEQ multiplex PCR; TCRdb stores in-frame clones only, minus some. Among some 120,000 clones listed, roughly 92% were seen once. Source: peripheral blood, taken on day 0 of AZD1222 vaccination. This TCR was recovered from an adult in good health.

As DNA, the CDR3 is TGTGCCAGCAGCTTAGCGATAGGGCATAATGAAAAACTGTTTTTT. Translation gives CASSLAIGHNEKLFF. The gene calls are TRBV7-8 and TRBJ1-4; no reliable D call. The length of the CDR3 is 15 residues. Germline V gene data show CDR1 as SGHVS and CDR2 as FQNEAQ. V lost 0 bases and J lost 4, with 9 bases in between.